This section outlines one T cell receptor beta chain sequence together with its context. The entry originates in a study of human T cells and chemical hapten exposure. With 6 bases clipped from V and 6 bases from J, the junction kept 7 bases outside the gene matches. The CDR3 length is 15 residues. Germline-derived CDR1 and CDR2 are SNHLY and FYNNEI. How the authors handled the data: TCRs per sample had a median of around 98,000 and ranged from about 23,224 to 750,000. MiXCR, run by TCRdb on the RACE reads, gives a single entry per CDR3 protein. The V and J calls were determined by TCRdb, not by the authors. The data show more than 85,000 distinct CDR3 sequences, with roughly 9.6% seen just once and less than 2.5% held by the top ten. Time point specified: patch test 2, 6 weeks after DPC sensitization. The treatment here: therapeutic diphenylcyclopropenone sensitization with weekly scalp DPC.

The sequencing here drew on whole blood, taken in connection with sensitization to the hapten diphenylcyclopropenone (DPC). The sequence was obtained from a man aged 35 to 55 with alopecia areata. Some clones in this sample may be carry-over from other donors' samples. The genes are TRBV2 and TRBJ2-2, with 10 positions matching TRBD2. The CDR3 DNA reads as TGTGCCAGCAGGAAGCGGGAGGGGATAGCCGGGGAGCTGTTTTTT. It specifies CASRKREGIAGELFF.